The text below deals with one T cell receptor (beta chain). This clonotype was observed a few times. Which antigen it targets is not known. No base quality values were provided; no much bigger clone lies one nucleotide off. The CDR3 has 15 amino acids, counting the end cysteine and phenylalanine. Only the CDR3 region is kept as DNA, spanning 45 bases read in frame from base 1. Trimming removed 10 bases from V and 4 bases from J; the gene matches leave 6 bases unexplained. Ficoll-Paque density gradient centrifugation was used to isolate PBMCs. Sequencing instrument: Illumina NovaSeq 6000. TCRalpha and TCRbeta cDNA libraries were constructed by 5'RACE with constant-segment primers, with sample barcodes and unique molecular identifiers being introduced. Trizol reagent was used to extract RNA from every sample. Library amplification was performed in two PCR steps, and a second sample barcode and Illumina TruSeq adapters were introduced in the second step. Sequencing of libraries was performed on an Illumina NovaSeq with 2 x 150 bp paired-end reads. In the authors' own workflow: With migec v1.2.7, reads were demultiplexed and then collapsed into UMI-guided consensus sequences. With mixcr v2.1.11, UMI consensuses were aligned to TRA and TRB V and J templates and assembled into clonotypes. Clonotypes were classified as expanded or contracted when called significant by both edgeR and NoisET, with noise models trained on biological replicates. For edgeR calls, the thresholds were a false discovery rate-adjusted p below 0.01 and a log2 fold-change of 1. PCA with hierarchical clustering of max-normalized trajectories of the 1000 most abundant clonotypes was used as exploratory dynamics analysis. Separately sequenced CD4+ and CD8+ repertoires were used to assign the CD4 or CD8 phenotype of responding clones. TCRdb applied fastp at Q25 and MiXCR to the public reads, then kept only in-frame beta chains. Every entry covers one CDR3 protein and lists the most common genes and DNA from its rows. The V and J calls follow TCRdb's processing rather than the paper's. The sample table holds tens of thousands of distinct CDR3 sequences, of which around 17% were seen once. The top ten clonotypes cover about 33% of the sample.

The record originates from a study of T-cell memory formation after mild COVID-19 (TCRdb year 2021). Broadly, across the study: TCR sequence clusters from the two donors were largely donor specific. In a couple of donors, T-cell clones that expanded and contracted after mild COVID-19 were tracked by sequencing TCRalpha and TCRbeta repertoires over time. Two young, previously healthy adult volunteers made up the cohort, one male and one female. Findings and caveats that apply to the study as a whole: The second-wave clones that peaked on day 37 were not confirmed to be SARS-CoV-2 specific. The study covered only a couple of mild cases, and larger cohorts including severe cases with pre-infection samples were considered necessary. Clones that contracted from day 15 to 85 showed balanced CD4/CD8 phenotypes, whereas a second wave of clones that expanded from day 15 to 37 leaned towards CD4+. Contracting CD4+ clones were located mainly in the CM and EM memory subsets, whereas CD8+ clones were found to be enriched in EMRA. Some responding clones were found in pre-infection memory, which suggests that pre-existing cross-reactive memory T cells took part in the SARS-CoV-2 response.

The receptor was isolated from an adult woman who had mild COVID-19 (a few samples of this study predate the infection). The sample titles of this study are shuffled in the database, so cell type and time point are left out; the donor was told from shared clones. This sequence uses TRBV12-3 or TRBV12-4 and TRBJ2-2; 13 nucleotides in the junction match TRBD2. The sample consisted of PBMCs or a T cell subset sorted from them (not recorded which). The CDR3 here reads CATSTSGGATGELFF. The DNA sequence is TGTGCCACCTCTACTAGCGGGGGGGCCACCGGGGAGCTGTTTTTT.